The rows below give T cell receptor beta chains drawn from one sample of a study of patients and donors after allogeneic stem cell transplantation. MiXCR, applied by TCRdb to the RT-PCR reads, yields one record per CDR3 protein. The data show fewer than 13,000 distinct CDR3 sequences, about 20% seen once. Sequencing was performed on blood, either unsorted or a sorted T cell fraction (not recorded which). These receptors were taken from a human donor who was either an allogeneic HSCT recipient or a stem cell or donor lymphocyte infusion donor (not recorded which). It is not recorded whose cells these are; they may come from a transplant donor. CDR3s include the opening cysteine and the closing phenylalanine or tryptophan. Each record gives: V gene, clone size, D gene, J gene, CDR3 DNA, CDR3 protein. A D gene is named only where the DNA matches it firmly. Clone size appears in some rows only: once, few, many, or a class for an expanded clone.

>TRBV29-1|few|-|TRBJ1-2
TGCAGCGTTGAAAGTTTCCAGGGTGCTGAGGGCTACACCTTC
CSVESFQGAEGYTF
>TRBV7-8|-|TRBD1|TRBJ1-5
TGTGCCAGCAGCTTAGCACAGGGGGATAGCAATCAGCCCCAGCATTTT
CASSLAQGDSNQPQHF
>TRBV7-7|-|TRBD1|TRBJ2-3
TGTGCCAGCAGCTTAGGGGACAGTAGCACAGATACGCAGTATTTT
CASSLGDSSTDTQYF
>TRBV7-2|medium-sized|TRBD1|TRBJ1-4
TGTGCCAGCAGGGACACCGGGACAGGTCTTGAAAAACTGTTTTTT
CASRDTGTGLEKLFF
>TRBV11-2|many|TRBD1|TRBJ1-1
TGTGCCAGCACCGTAGGGGACAGGGGGCGCGGGGTGGCTGAAGCTTTCTTT
CASTVGDRGRGVAEAFF
>TRBV29-1|few|-|TRBJ1-5
TGCAGCGTTGAAACGGAGAAGACCGTTCATAGCAATCAGCCCCAGCATTTT
CSVETEKTVHSNQPQHF
>TRBV30|once|-|TRBJ1-3
TGTGCCGGGACACTACAGGGAGGCTCTGGAAACACCATATATTTT
CAGTLQGGSGNTIYF
>TRBV5-8|few|-|TRBJ2-1
TGTGCCAGCAGCTTTAGGCTGTACAATGAGCAGTTCTTC
CASSFRLYNEQFF
>TRBV4-2|few|-|TRBJ2-5
TGTGCCAGCAGCCAAGATGCCAGGGGAGACGAAGAGACCCAGTACTTC
CASSQDARGDEETQYF
>TRBV2|few|TRBD2|TRBJ2-1
TGTGCCAGCAGCCAGCTAGCGGGGGGGTACAATGAGCAGTTCTTC
CASSQLAGGYNEQFF
>TRBV5-1|-|-|TRBJ2-4
TGCGCCAGCAGCTCTCCGGGACAAGCCAAAAACATTCAGTACTTC
CASSSPGQAKNIQYF
>TRBV27|-|-|TRBJ1-1
TGTGCCAGCAGTTCTGCAGCGGGGACTGAAGCTTTCTTT
CASSSAAGTEAFF
>TRBV2|-|-|TRBJ1-3
TGTGCCAGCAGCGGGTACGCCGGCGCTGGAAACACCATATATTTT
CASSGYAGAGNTIYF
>TRBV7-9|-|TRBD1|TRBJ1-2
TGTGCCAGCAGCTTACAGATAGGGGGCCATGGCTACACCTTC
CASSLQIGGHGYTF
>TRBV5-1|many|-|TRBJ1-2
TGCGCCAGCAGCAGGGACGGTGCTAACTATGGCTACACCTTC
CASSRDGANYGYTF
>TRBV27|few|-|TRBJ2-7
TGTGCCAGCGGACACGACACCTACGAGCAGTACTTC
CASGHDTYEQYF
>TRBV6-2/TRBV6-3|-|-|TRBJ2-3
TGTGCCAGCAGTTACGCCAGGGTGATAGATACGCAGTATTTT
CASSYARVIDTQYF
>TRBV20-1|-|-|TRBJ2-7
TGCAGTGCTAATACAGGGTCCTTCGAGCAGTACTTC
CSANTGSFEQYF
>TRBV5-5|many|TRBD1|TRBJ1-5
TGTGCCAGCAGCTGGGACAGGGGGAATCCCCAGCATTTT
CASSWDRGNPQHF
>TRBV4-2|-|TRBD2|TRBJ2-1
TGTGCCAGCAGCCCATACTCCGGGACTAGCGGGGGGGCCTTCAATGAGCAGTTCTTC
CASSPYSGTSGGAFNEQFF
>TRBV7-2|few|TRBD2|TRBJ2-3
TGTGCCAGCAGCCACGGGACTAGCGGGGGGACAGATACGCAGTATTTT
CASSHGTSGGTDTQYF
>TRBV20-1|-|TRBD2|TRBJ2-1
TGCAGTGCTAGAACTAGCGGGGGGGCCTCTGAGCAGTTCTTC
CSARTSGGASEQFF
>TRBV20-1|medium-sized|-|TRBJ2-3
TGCAGTGCTAGAGATCACAGGAGCCTCACAGATACGCAGTATTTT
CSARDHRSLTDTQYF
>TRBV12-3/TRBV12-4|few|-|TRBJ2-7
TGTGCCAGCAGCCCCTTGACAGGCGGAAGCTACGAGCAGTACTTC
CASSPLTGGSYEQYF